One sample yielded the 9 T cell receptor beta chains listed below, sequenced in a study of control samples from healthy donors and cancer patients. TCRdb's copy holds only in-frame clones and misses some; the assay was immunoSEQ multiplex PCR. The table records about 140,000 clones, roughly 94% of them present only once. Sequencing input: blood. These receptors all stem from a man in his forties in good health.

The chain uses TRBV11-2 and TRBJ2-2, with D unclear. V was cut by 0 bases and J by 6 bases, with 11 bases left in between. The germline gives CDR1 SGHAT, CDR2 FQNNGV. The CDR3 contains 15 residues. CDR3 amino acids: CASSLDLVQAGELFF. The CDR3 DNA sequence: TGTGCCAGCAGCTTAGATTTGGTGCAGGCCGGGGAGCTGTTTTTT.

This chain uses TRBV27 with TRBJ2-2, with 8 bases identical to TRBD2. The V and J ends lost 6 bases and 5 bases, in that order; junction bases with no gene match: 8. Germline values: CDR1 MNHEY, CDR2 SMNVEV (reference sequence). This CDR3 is 15 amino acids long. The CDR3 DNA is TGTGCCAGCAGACCTCGGGAGGGTCGGACCGGGGAGCTGTTTTTT. This encodes CASRPREGRTGELFF.

J is TRBJ2-1 and V is TRBV28, with 9 nucleotides matching TRBD2. The CDR3 totals 15 residues. The germline CDR1 and CDR2 sequences are MDHEN and SYDVKM. V was pared by 5 bases and J by 8 bases, with 10 bases of the junction left unmatched. Here the CDR3 DNA reads TGTGCCAGCAGTAACCCGGGACTAGCAACATATGAGCAGTTCTTC. The encoded protein is CASSNPGLATYEQFF.

This chain joins TRBV4-3 and TRBJ2-7; no definite D call. Trimming removed 0 bases at V and 2 bases at J, with 11 bases between. Looked up from germline, CDR1 is LGHNA and CDR2 is YSLEER. The CDR3 runs 15 residues. The CDR3 loop is CASSQERNLPYEQYF. The CDR3 bases are TGCGCCAGCAGCCAAGAGCGGAACCTGCCCTACGAGCAGTACTTC.

The chain joins TRBV24-1 to TRBJ1-3; no definite D call. This CDR3 contains 15 residues. The V end was cut by 3 bases, the J end by 4 bases, with 12 bases between. Germline CDR1 is KGHDR and CDR2 is SFDVKD. The CDR3 region has the DNA TGTGCCACCAGTGATCATCCCGGCTCGGGAAACACCATATATTTT. It encodes CATSDHPGSGNTIYF.

This sequence joins TRBV5-1 and TRBJ2-1; D is perhaps TRBD2 (6 bases). This CDR3 contains 15 residues. Trimming removed 9 bases at V and 2 bases at J, with 18 bases between. The V gene's germline CDR1 is SGHRS and CDR2 YFSETQ. CDR3 amino acids: CATRPSDKPYNEQFF. CDR3 bases: TGCGCCACCCGGCCTAGCGACAAACCCTACAATGAGCAGTTCTTC.

The gene calls are TRBV6-2 or TRBV6-3 and TRBJ1-5, with a tentative D call TRBD1 (6 bases). Looked up from germline, CDR1 is MNHEY and CDR2 is SVGEGT. V lost 2 bases, J lost 2 bases, and 13 bases lay in between. The CDR3 consists of 16 residues. In DNA form, the CDR3 reads TGTGCCAGCAGTTACCGGAACAGGGTAGGCAATCAGCCCCAGCATTTT. It is translated as CASSYRNRVGNQPQHF.

V gene TRBV20-1 combines with J gene TRBJ2-3; D is unclear. V was cut by 5 bases and J by 3 bases, with 6 bases left in between. The CDR3 has 11 amino acids. Germline loops: CDR1 DFQATT, CDR2 SNEGSKA (reference sequence). The CDR3 is CSAYTTDTQYF. CDR3 coding DNA: TGCAGTGCTTATACTACAGATACGCAGTATTTT.

This clone was observed once. J is TRBJ1-2 and V is TRBV5-4; no definite D call. CDR3 size: 16 residues. Germline V gives CDR1 SGHNT, CDR2 YYREEE (reference sequence). Trimming left V 0 bases short and J 8 bases short, with 20 bases between. The CDR3 region has the DNA TGTGCCAGCAGCTTGGCTGTGAGAGGCCCGGCGGGGGGCTACACCTTC. Residues: CASSLAVRGPAGGYTF.